The T cell receptor (beta chain) described here comes from a study of blood T cell repertoires in COVID-19. Study-level background: COVID-19 samples from acute and convalescent phases originated in the United States, Italy and Spain.

CDR1 is MNHNY, CDR2 SVGAGI, per germline (reference sequence). CDR3 size: 12 residues. V was clipped by 5 bases and J by 2 bases, with 6 bases between them. The authors' processing: Amplifying reference gene primers gave estimates of nucleated cell counts. Sequencing was performed with immunoSEQ multiplex PCR; in TCRdb, only in-frame clones are kept and a portion is missing. V and J calls plus clone size are reproduced from that table; the DNA served to infer D and trimming. Among roughly 350,000 clones listed, 85% were seen once. The sequencing sample was made of peripheral blood. The source is a woman younger than 35 with acute or convalescent COVID-19. V and J are TRBV6-6 and TRBJ1-2; maybe TRBD1 (5 bases). This chain's CDR3 is CASSRTNYGYTF. The DNA of the CDR3 is TGTGCCAGCAGTCGGACAAACTATGGCTACACCTTC.